Listed below are T cell receptor beta chains from one sample, sequenced in a study of T cells expressing NK-cell markers. TCRdb reprocessed the 5' RACE reads; each CDR3 protein has one entry and no DNA is given. This sample carries some 390,000 distinct CDR3 sequences, with around 10% going to the ten biggest clones. Sequencing was done on a sample of blood T cells: a sorted CD56 or NKG2C T cell subset, CD4+ or CD8+ T cells, or bulk PBMC T cells (not recorded which). The receptors were gathered from a woman aged 45 to 65 in good health. CDR3s include the opening cysteine and the closing phenylalanine or tryptophan.

TRBJ1-5 | TRBV12-3/TRBV12-4 | CASSLLSQPQHF
TRBJ2-3 | TRBV24-1 | CATSDPTGLDTQYF
TRBJ2-6 | TRBV4-1 | CASSIDTESGANVLTF
TRBJ2-7 | TRBV11-3 | CASSEDRRLYEQYF
TRBJ2-7 | TRBV12-3/TRBV12-4 | CASNGFGAGEQYF
TRBJ2-3 | TRBV15 | CATLKVPDTQYF
TRBJ2-1 | TRBV12-3/TRBV12-4 | CASSDTGGSYNEQFF
TRBJ2-1 | TRBV2 | CAGTGNNEQFF
TRBJ2-1 | TRBV29-1 | CSVVEFGQAYNEQFF
TRBJ2-7 | TRBV11-2 | CASSARQGVFYEQYF
TRBJ2-3 | TRBV27 | CASRPPGQGAWYF
TRBJ2-3 | TRBV6-5 | CASSYGLRRDTQYF
TRBJ2-1 | TRBV5-1 | CASSLTAGGSVEQFF
TRBJ2-1 | TRBV3-1 | CASSPTTPLAENEQFF
TRBJ2-7 | TRBV2 | CASSKPTAPHEQYF
TRBJ2-1 | TRBV15 | CATSRDLGRGEQFF
TRBJ2-6 | TRBV29-1 | CSVWTSGSSAGANVLTF
TRBJ2-1 | TRBV2 | CASESGAGVTYNEQFF
TRBJ2-1 | TRBV14 | CASSQGGAGPDYNEQFF
TRBJ2-7 | TRBV5-1 | CASSVLRGTHEQYF
TRBJ1-1 | TRBV4-1 | CASTPFPGNTEAFF
TRBJ2-7 | TRBV7-2 | CASSRKPGSYEQYF
TRBJ2-1 | TRBV6-5 | CASSYAAGTGFSEQFF
TRBJ2-3 | TRBV29-1 | CSADTAGTGNPAGTQYF
TRBJ1-1 | TRBV4-1 | CASSLPRTGINTEAFF
TRBJ2-5 | TRBV20-1 | CSASAGGRQETQYF
TRBJ2-6 | TRBV24-1 | CATSDPGTAGANVLTF
TRBJ2-5 | TRBV5-1 | CASSWGRRAAKETQYF
TRBJ2-5 | TRBV11-2 | CASVDSPHPQETQYF